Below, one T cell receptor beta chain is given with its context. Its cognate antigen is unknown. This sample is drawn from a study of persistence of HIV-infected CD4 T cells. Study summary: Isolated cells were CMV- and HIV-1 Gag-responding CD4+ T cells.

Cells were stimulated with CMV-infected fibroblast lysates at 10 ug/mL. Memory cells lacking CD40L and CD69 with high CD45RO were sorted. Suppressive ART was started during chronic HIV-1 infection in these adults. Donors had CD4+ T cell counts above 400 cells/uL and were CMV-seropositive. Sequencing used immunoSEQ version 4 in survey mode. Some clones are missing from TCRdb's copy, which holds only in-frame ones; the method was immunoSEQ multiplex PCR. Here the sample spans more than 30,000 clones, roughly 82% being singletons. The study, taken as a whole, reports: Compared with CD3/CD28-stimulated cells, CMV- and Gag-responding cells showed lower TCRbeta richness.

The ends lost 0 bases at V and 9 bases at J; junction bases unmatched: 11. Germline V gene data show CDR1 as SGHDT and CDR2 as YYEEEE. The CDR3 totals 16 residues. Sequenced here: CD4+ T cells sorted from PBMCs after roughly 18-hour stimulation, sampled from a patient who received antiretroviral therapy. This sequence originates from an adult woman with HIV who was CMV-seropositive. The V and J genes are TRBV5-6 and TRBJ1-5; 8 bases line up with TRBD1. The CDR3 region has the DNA TGTGCCAGCAGCTTGGCCCTAGGACAGGGAGGAGGGCCCCAGCATTTT. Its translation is CASSLALGQGGGPQHF.